These 5 T cell receptor beta chains originate from one sample sequenced in a study of cytomegalovirus exposure and HLA in healthy donors. Amplification used 60 Vbeta primers and 13 Jbeta primers. Profiling relied on immunoSEQ multiplex PCR, and the TCRdb table lists in-frame clones only, not all of them. The table includes fewer than 250,000 clones, around four fifths detected once. Sequenced input: PBMCs. These receptors all stem from a male donor in good health and CMV-seronegative.

The chain recombines TRBV28 with TRBJ1-3; D gene ambiguous. The CDR3 is 15 amino acids. Trimming took off 3 bases at V and 4 bases at J, with 13 bases between the two ends. Germline lookup yields CDR1 MDHEN and CDR2 SYDVKM. CDR3 sequence (DNA): TGTGCCAGCAGTTTTTCCCTAAACGGGGGAAACACCATATATTTT. Amino acid sequence: CASSFSLNGGNTIYF.

The J gene is TRBJ2-3, the V gene TRBV19; TRBD1 matches 11 bases. Germline V gene data show CDR1 as LNHDA and CDR2 as SQIVND (reference sequence). Trimming at V came to 4 bases and at J to 0 bases, leaving 6 bases not matched to a gene. The CDR3 runs to 17 residues. The CDR3: CASSTGGTGGSTDTQYF. The CDR3 DNA is TGTGCCAGTAGTACCGGGGGGACAGGGGGTAGCACAGATACGCAGTATTTT.

V gene TRBV19 combines with J gene TRBJ2-7, with 10 positions matching TRBD2. The CDR3 covers 16 residues. Germline loops: CDR1 LNHDA, CDR2 SQIVND (reference sequence). V gave up 4 bases and J gave up 0 bases; unmatched junction bases: 6. The CDR3 bases are TGTGCCAGTAGTAGAGGGACTAGCGCAAGCTCCTACGAGCAGTACTTC. Translation gives CASSRGTSASSYEQYF.

This sequence joins TRBV9 and TRBJ1-3; possible D gene TRBD1, 5 bases. Per the germline V gene, CDR1 is SGDLS and CDR2 is YYNGEE. Trimming shortened V by 4 bases and J by 3 bases, and 14 bases separated the two germline ends. The CDR3 has 15 residues. CDR3 sequence: CASSPGGGIGNTIYF. The DNA for the CDR3 is TGTGCCAGCAGCCCCGGCGGGGGAATTGGAAACACCATATATTTT. Complete variable domain (other parts from reference TRBV9 and TRBJ1-3): DSGVTQTPKHLITATGQRVTLRCSPRSGDLSVYWYQQSLDQGLQFLIQYYNGEERAKGNILERFSAQQFPDLHSELNLSSLELGDSALYFCASSPGGGIGNTIYFGEGSWLTVV.

The CDR3 region is CASSWGDSTYEQYF. The CDR3 DNA sequence: TGTGCCAGCAGCTGGGGGGACAGTACCTACGAGCAGTACTTC. V usage is TRBV7-3 and J usage is TRBJ2-7; a possible D gene is TRBD1 (7 bases). The CDR3 totals 14 residues. The germline CDR1 and CDR2 sequences are SGHTA and FQGTGA. Trimming took 4 bases from V and 2 from J, leaving 12 bases between them.